These 9 T cell receptor beta chains were all obtained from the same sample, sequenced in a study of shared clonotypes between healthy human individuals. The protocol was immunoSEQ multiplex PCR, while the TCRdb copy is restricted to in-frame clones and leaves out a portion. Here the sample spans 950,000 to 1,200,000 clones, approximately 80% being singletons. Sequencing input: memory CD4+ T cells from PBMCs. The subset was: CD45RA-negative fraction. These receptors all come from a man in his late teens or twenties in good health. Some clones in this sample may be carry-over from other donors' samples.

About this clone: This same CDR3 is encoded by further DNA sequences in the sample. This chain connects TRBV20-1 to TRBJ2-3, with D perhaps TRBD1 (6 bases). The CDR3 totals 11 residues. The V gene lost 6 bases and the J gene lost 6 bases, with 10 bases spanning the gap. Germline V gives CDR1 DFQATT, CDR2 SNEGSKA (reference sequence). DNA of the CDR3: TGCAGTGCAACAGGGACGGATACGCAGTATTTT. This sequence encodes CSATGTDTQYF.

CDR3 coding DNA: TGTGCCACCCGGTCAGACAGAAGCTCCTACAATGAGCAGTTCTTC. Its translation is CATRSDRSSYNEQFF. The chain carries TRBV10-3 and TRBJ2-1; maybe TRBD1 (5 bases). Trimming removed 10 bases at V and 0 bases at J, with 16 bases between. Germline assignment: CDR1 ENHRY and CDR2 SYGVKD. This CDR3 has 15 amino acids.

The chain joins TRBV10-2 to TRBJ2-1; D may correspond to TRBD1 or TRBD2 (5 bases each). V shed 7 bases and J shed 0 bases, with 19 bases lying between them. The germline gives CDR1 WSHSY, CDR2 SAAADI. The CDR3 is 17 amino acids. CDR3 nucleotides: TGCGCCAGCACCACCTCCCTACTAGACAGCTCCTACAATGAGCAGTTCTTC. Residues: CASTTSLLDSSYNEQFF.

This chain joins TRBV5-4 and TRBJ2-5, with 10 nucleotides matching TRBD1. The CDR3 is 14 residues long. The trim removed 4 bases at V and 4 bases at J, leaving 4 bases unmatched. The germline V gene encodes CDR1 SGHNT and CDR2 YYREEE (reference sequence). CDR3 region: CASSRGQGIETQYF. The CDR3 bases are TGTGCCAGCAGCAGGGGACAGGGGATAGAGACCCAGTACTTC.

This rearrangement joins TRBV28 to TRBJ2-3, with D possibly matching TRBD2 (6 bases). Between the trimmed V and J ends, which lost 4 bases and 0 bases, there was a span of 14 bases. The germline CDR1 and CDR2 sequences are MDHEN and SYDVKM. This CDR3 spans 16 amino acids. The DNA of the CDR3 is TGTGCCAGCAGTTCACCGCGGGGTTCTAGCACAGATACGCAGTATTTT. This gives the protein CASSSPRGSSTDTQYF.

The chain joins TRBV5-8 to TRBJ2-4; D is perhaps TRBD1 or TRBD2 (5 bases each). CDR1 SGHTS and CDR2 YDEGEE come from the germline V gene. The ends were cut back, 2 bases at V and 5 bases at J, with 11 bases in the middle. CDR3 length equals 14 residues. The CDR3 DNA reads TGTGCCAGCAGCTTTGGGACGGCGGAAAACATTCAGTACTTC. The encoded protein is CASSFGTAENIQYF.

This clone came up once. The chain carries TRBV30 and TRBJ2-7, with D possibly matching TRBD1 (6 bases). Trimming took off 3 bases at V and 6 bases at J, with 12 bases between the two ends. Germline lookup yields CDR1 GTSNPN and CDR2 SVGIG (reference sequence). This CDR3 spans 12 amino acids. The CDR3 DNA is TGTGCCTGGAGATTGACAGGTTCCGAGCAGTACTTC. Protein sequence: CAWRLTGSEQYF.

This rearrangement joins TRBV7-2 to TRBJ2-3; 8 nucleotides match TRBD2. This CDR3 comprises 17 residues. Trimming at V came to 5 bases and at J to 0 bases, leaving 10 bases not matched to a gene. Germline values: CDR1 SGHTA, CDR2 FQGNSA. CDR3 DNA sequence: TGTGCCAGCAGCCCCTGGGCTAGCGGGTTTAGCACAGATACGCAGTATTTT. It is translated as CASSPWASGFSTDTQYF.

The chain couples TRBV12-5 to TRBJ1-2, with a weak D call TRBD1 (6 bases). V shed 4 bases and J shed 7 bases, with 10 bases lying between them. This CDR3 contains 12 residues. CDR1 LGHNT and CDR2 FRNRAP come from the germline V gene. This CDR3 reads CASGSKGVGYTF. DNA of the CDR3: TGTGCTAGTGGTTCGAAGGGGGTTGGCTACACCTTC.